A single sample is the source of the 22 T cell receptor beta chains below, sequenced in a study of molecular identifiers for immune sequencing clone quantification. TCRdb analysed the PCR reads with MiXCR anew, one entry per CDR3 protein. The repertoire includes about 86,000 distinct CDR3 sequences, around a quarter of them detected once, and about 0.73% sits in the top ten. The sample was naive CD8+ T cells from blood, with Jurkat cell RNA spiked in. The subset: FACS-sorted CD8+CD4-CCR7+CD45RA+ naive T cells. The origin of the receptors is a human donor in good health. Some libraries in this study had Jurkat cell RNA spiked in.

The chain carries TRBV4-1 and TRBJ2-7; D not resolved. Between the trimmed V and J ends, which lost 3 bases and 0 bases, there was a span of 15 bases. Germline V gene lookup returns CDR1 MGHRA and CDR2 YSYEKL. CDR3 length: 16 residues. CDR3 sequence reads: CASSHLAAESSYEQYF. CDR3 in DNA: TGCGCCAGCAGCCATCTGGCGGCGGAGAGCTCCTACGAGCAGTACTTC.

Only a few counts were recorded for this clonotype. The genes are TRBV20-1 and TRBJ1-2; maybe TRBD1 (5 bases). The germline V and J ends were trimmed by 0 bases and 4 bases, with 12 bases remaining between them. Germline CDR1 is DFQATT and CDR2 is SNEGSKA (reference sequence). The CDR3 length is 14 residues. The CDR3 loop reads CSARDTGAGYGYTF. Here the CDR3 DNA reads TGCAGTGCTAGAGATACAGGAGCTGGCTATGGCTACACCTTC.

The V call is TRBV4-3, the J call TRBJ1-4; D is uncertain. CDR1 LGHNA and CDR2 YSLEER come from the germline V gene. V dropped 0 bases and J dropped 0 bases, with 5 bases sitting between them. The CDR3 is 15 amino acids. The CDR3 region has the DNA TGCGCCAGCAGCCAAGAGATCGCAACTAATGAAAAACTGTTTTTT. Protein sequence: CASSQEIATNEKLFF.

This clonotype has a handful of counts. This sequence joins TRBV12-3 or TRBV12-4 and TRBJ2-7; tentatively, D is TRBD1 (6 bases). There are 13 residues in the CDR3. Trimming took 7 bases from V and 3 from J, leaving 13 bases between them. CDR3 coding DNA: TGTGCCAGCATGAGGACAGACCTCTACGAGCAGTACTTC. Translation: CASMRTDLYEQYF.

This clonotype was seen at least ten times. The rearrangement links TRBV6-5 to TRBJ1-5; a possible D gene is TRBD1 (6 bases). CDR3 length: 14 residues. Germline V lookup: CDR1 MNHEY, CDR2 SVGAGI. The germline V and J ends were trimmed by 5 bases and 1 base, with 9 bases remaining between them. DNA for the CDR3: TGTGCCAGCAGTAACAGGGACAGCAATCAGCCCCAGCATTTT. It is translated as CASSNRDSNQPQHF.

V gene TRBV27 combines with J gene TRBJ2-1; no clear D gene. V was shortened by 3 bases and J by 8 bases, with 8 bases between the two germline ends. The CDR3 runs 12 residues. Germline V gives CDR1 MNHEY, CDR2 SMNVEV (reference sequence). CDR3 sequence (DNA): TGTGCCAGCAGTTTCTCCTCCGATGAGCAGTTCTTC. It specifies CASSFSSDEQFF.

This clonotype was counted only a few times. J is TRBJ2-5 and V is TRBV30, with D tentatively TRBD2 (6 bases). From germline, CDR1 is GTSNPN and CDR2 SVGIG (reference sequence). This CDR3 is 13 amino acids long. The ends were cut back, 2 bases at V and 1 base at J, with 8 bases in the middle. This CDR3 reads CAWSPTSQETQYF. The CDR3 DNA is TGTGCCTGGAGTCCGACTAGCCAAGAGACCCAGTACTTC.

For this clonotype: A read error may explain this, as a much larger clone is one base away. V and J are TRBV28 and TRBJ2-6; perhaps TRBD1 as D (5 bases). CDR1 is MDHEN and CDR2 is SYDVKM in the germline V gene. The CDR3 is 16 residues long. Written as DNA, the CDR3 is TGTGCCAGCAGGGGCCAGGGTTGGTCTGGGGCCTACGTCCTGACTTTC. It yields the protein CASRGQGWSGAYVLTF. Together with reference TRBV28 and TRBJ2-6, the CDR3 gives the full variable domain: DVKVTQSSRYLVKRTGEKVFLECVQDMDHENMFWYRQDPGLGLRLIYFSYDVKMKEKGDIPEGYSVSREKKERFSLILESASTNQTSMYLCASRGQGWSGAYVLTFGAGSRLTVL.

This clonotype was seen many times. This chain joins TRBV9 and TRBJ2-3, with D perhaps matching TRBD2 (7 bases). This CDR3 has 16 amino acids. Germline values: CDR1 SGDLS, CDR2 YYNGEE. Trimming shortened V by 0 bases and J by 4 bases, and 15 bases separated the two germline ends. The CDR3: CASSVEEGGGPDTQYF. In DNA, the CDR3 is TGTGCCAGCAGCGTAGAAGAGGGCGGGGGCCCAGATACGCAGTATTTT.

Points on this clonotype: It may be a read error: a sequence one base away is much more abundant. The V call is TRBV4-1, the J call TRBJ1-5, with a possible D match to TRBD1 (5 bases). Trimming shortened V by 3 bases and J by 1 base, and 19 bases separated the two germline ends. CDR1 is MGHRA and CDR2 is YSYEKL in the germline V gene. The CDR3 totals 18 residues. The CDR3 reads CASSHKPATVPSNQPQHF. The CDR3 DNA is TGCGCCAGCAGCCACAAACCCGCGACAGTTCCCAGCAATCAGCCCCAGCATTTT.

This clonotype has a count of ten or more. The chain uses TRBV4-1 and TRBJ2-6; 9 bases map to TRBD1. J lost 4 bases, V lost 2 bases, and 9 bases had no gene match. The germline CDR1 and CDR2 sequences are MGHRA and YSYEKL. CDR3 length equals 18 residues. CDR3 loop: CASSQWWTGDAGANVLTF. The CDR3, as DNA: TGCGCCAGCAGCCAATGGTGGACAGGGGATGCCGGGGCCAACGTCCTGACTTTC.

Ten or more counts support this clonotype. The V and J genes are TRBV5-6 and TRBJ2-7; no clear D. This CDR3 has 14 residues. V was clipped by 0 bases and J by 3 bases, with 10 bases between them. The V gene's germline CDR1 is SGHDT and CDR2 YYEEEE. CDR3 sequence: CASSLAAPNYEQYF. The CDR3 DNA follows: TGTGCCAGCAGCTTGGCCGCTCCGAACTACGAGCAGTACTTC.

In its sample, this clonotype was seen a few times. The CDR3 region has the DNA TGTGCCAGCAGTTCGGGTAGGATCCTCGCCTACGAGCAGTACTTC. Its protein is CASSSGRILAYEQYF. The chain combines TRBV12-3 or TRBV12-4 with TRBJ2-7; no clear D. V dropped 4 bases and J dropped 2 bases, with 15 bases sitting between them. The CDR3 spans 15 residues.

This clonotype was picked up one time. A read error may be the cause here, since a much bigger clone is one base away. CDR3 coding DNA: TGTGCCAGCAGCGTGGGATCCTATAGCAATCAGCCCCCGCATTTT. Translated: CASSVGSYSNQPPHF. The chain carries TRBV9 and TRBJ1-5; D unresolved. The CDR3 is 15 amino acids. The germline gives CDR1 SGDLS, CDR2 YYNGEE. Filled out from reference TRBV9 and TRBJ1-5, the complete variable domain reads DSGVTQTPKHLITATGQRVTLRCSPRSGDLSVYWYQQSLDQGLQFLIQYYNGEERAKGNILERFSAQQFPDLHSELNLSSLELGDSALYFCASSVGSYSNQPPHFGDGTRLSIL.

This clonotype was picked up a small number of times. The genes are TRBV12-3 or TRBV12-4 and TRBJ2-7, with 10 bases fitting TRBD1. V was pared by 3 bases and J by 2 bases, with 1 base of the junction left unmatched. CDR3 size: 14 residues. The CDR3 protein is CASSFGTGAYEQYF. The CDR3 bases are TGTGCCAGCAGTTTCGGGACAGGGGCCTACGAGCAGTACTTC.

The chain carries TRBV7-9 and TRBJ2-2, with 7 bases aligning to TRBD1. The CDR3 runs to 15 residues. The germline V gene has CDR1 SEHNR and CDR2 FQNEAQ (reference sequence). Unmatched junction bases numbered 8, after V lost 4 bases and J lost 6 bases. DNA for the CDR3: TGTGCCAGCAGCTATTATAGGGGGCGCCCCGGGGAGCTGTTTTTT. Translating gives CASSYYRGRPGELFF. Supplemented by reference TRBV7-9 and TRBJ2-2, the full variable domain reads DTGVSQNPRHKITKRGQNVTFRCDPISEHNRLYWYRQTLGQGPEFLTYFQNEAQLEKSRLLSDRFSAERPKGSFSTLEIQRTEQGDSAMYLCASSYYRGRPGELFFGEGSRLTVL.

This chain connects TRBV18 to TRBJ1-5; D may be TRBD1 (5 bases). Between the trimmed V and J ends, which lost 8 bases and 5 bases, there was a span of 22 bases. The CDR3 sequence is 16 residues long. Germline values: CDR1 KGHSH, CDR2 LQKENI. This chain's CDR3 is CASPGPGTPNDQPQHF. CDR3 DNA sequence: TGTGCCAGCCCAGGGCCCGGGACCCCCAATGATCAGCCCCAGCATTTT.

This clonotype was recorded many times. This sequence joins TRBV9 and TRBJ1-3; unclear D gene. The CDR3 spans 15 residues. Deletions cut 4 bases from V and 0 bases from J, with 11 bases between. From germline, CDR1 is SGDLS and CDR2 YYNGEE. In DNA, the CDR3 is TGTGCCAGCAGCCGGGCTTCCAGCTCTGGAAACACCATATATTTT. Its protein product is CASSRASSSGNTIYF.

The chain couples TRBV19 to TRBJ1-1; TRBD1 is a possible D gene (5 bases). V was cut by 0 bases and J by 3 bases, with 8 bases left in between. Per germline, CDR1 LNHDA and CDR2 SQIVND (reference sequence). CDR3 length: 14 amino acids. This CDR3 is CASSIEGVDTEAFF. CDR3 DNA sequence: TGTGCCAGTAGTATAGAGGGGGTTGACACTGAAGCTTTCTTT.

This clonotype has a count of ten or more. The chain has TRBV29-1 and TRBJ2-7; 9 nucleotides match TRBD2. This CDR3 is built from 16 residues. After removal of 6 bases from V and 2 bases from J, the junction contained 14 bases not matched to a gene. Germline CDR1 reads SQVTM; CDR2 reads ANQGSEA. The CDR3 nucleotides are TGCAGCGTCCAAGCCTCCCCGGGACTAGCAACCTACGAGCAGTACTTC. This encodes CSVQASPGLATYEQYF.

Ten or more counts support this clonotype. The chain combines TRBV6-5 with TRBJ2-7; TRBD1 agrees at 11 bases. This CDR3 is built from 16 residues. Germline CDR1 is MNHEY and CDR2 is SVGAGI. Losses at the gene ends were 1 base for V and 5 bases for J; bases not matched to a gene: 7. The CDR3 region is CASSYLPGQGENEQYF. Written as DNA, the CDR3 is TGTGCCAGCAGTTACTTACCGGGACAGGGGGAAAACGAGCAGTACTTC.

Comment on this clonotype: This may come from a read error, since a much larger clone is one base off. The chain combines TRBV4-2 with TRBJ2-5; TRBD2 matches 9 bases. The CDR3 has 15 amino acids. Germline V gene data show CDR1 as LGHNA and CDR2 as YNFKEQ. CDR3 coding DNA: TGTGCCAGCAGCCCAGCCGGGACTAGCAAAGAGCCCCAGTACTTC. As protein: CASSPAGTSKEPQYF.